These 5 T cell receptor beta chains were sequenced from one sample in a study of T cell repertoires in ileal Crohn's disease. The assay was immunoSEQ multiplex PCR, and TCRdb's table has in-frame clones only and misses some. Of about 17,000 clones listed, approximately 77% were seen once; the top ten hold less than 5%. Noted time point: neoterminal ileum biopsy at postoperative endoscopy, about 6 months after surgery. Sequencing was carried out using ileal tissue. These receptors originate from an adult with Crohn's disease.

The rearrangement links TRBV5-6 to TRBJ2-1; no definite D call. Deletions cut 0 bases from V and 11 bases from J, with 12 bases between. This CDR3 is 13 amino acids long. The germline V gene has CDR1 SGHDT and CDR2 YYEEEE. The CDR3 loop is CASSLGGYLKQFF. The CDR3 DNA reads as TGTGCCAGCAGCTTGGGCGGTTATCTCAAGCAGTTCTTC.

Regarding this clone: Other nucleotide sequences in the sample specify the same CDR3. The chain joins TRBV5-6 to TRBJ1-5; TRBD1 might be the D (5 bases). Germline V CDR1 and CDR2: SGHDT, YYEEEE. V lost 4 bases to trimming and J lost 4 bases, with 9 bases between them. The CDR3 sequence is 13 residues long. CDR3 sequence: CASSRTPNQPQHF. The CDR3 DNA follows: TGTGCCAGCAGCCGGACACCAAATCAGCCCCAGCATTTT.

This chain connects TRBV19 to TRBJ1-2; the match to TRBD1 covers 7 bases. Germline V CDR1 and CDR2: LNHDA, SQIVND (reference sequence). V trimming: 2 bases; J trimming: 7 bases; junction bases outside the gene matches: 7. The CDR3 runs 14 residues. DNA for the CDR3: TGTGCCAGTAGTATAAACAGGGGATCGCGTGGCTACACCTTC. Encoded protein: CASSINRGSRGYTF.

The CDR3 reads CASSLGGTEYNEQFF. The CDR3 DNA is TGCGCCAGCAGCTTGGGAGGGACAGAATACAATGAGCAGTTCTTC. The rearrangement uses TRBV5-1 and TRBJ2-1; 7 bases are a match to TRBD1. The CDR3 totals 15 residues. With 0 bases clipped from V and 4 bases from J, the junction kept 4 bases outside the gene matches. Germline CDR1 is SGHRS and CDR2 is YFSETQ.

The rearrangement joins TRBV6-5 to TRBJ1-2; maybe TRBD1 (5 bases). Germline V gene data show CDR1 as MNHEY and CDR2 as SVGAGI. Between the trimmed V and J ends, which lost 6 bases and 4 bases, there was a span of 12 bases. The CDR3 is 13 amino acids. The CDR3 nucleotides are TGTGCCAGCAGATACGACAGTTCCTATGGCTACACCTTC. This codes for CASRYDSSYGYTF.